The rows below give T cell receptor beta chains drawn from one sample of a study of response to subunit inactivated influenza vaccine. TCRdb re-analysed the RT-PCR reads in MiXCR, keeping a single row per CDR3 protein. The sample has about 570,000 distinct CDR3 sequences; 10% to 12% are singletons. Separately, the same data were catalogued under a study of T cells expressing NK-cell markers.

The source material was PBMCs from blood, sampled on the day of vaccination. Receptor source: a man aged 45-60 years who received an inactivated influenza vaccine. The CDR3 runs from the conserved cysteine through the conserved F or W. A D gene is named only where the DNA matches it firmly. Size is omitted from some rows. Given values are once, few, many or a class for expanded clones.

clone size: .
J gene: TRBJ2-7
V gene: TRBV5-1
D gene: .
CDR3 protein: CASSSGGTLSYEQYF
CDR3 DNA: TGCGCCAGCAGCTCGGGCGGGACCCTCTCCTACGAGCAGTACTTC

clone size: .
J gene: TRBJ2-2
V gene: TRBV7-3
D gene: .
CDR3 protein: CASSSNPLRPGELFF
CDR3 DNA: TGTGCCAGCAGCTCCAACCCTCTACGACCCGGGGAGCTGTTTTTT

clone size: .
J gene: TRBJ2-7
V gene: TRBV3-1
D gene: .
CDR3 protein: CASSQDLDTLGTYEQYF
CDR3 DNA: TGTGCCAGCAGCCAAGATCTCGATACCCTCGGCACCTACGAGCAGTACTTC

clone size: .
J gene: TRBJ2-3
V gene: TRBV2
D gene: .
CDR3 protein: CASSEPAGTQYF
CDR3 DNA: TGTGCCAGCAGTGAACCGGCGGGGACGCAGTATTTT

clone size: .
J gene: TRBJ2-1
V gene: TRBV30
D gene: .
CDR3 protein: CAWKLASLNEQFF
CDR3 DNA: TGTGCCTGGAAACTAGCCAGTCTCAATGAGCAGTTCTTC

clone size: few
J gene: TRBJ2-7
V gene: TRBV5-1
D gene: .
CDR3 protein: CASSLEPGADYEQYF
CDR3 DNA: TGCGCCAGCAGCTTAGAACCAGGGGCTGACTACGAGCAGTACTTC

clone size: .
J gene: TRBJ2-7
V gene: TRBV25-1
D gene: TRBD1
CDR3 protein: CASSEDRGRVEGRDEQYF
CDR3 DNA: TGTGCCAGCAGTGAGGACAGGGGGCGAGTAGAGGGAAGGGACGAGCAGTACTTC

clone size: few
J gene: TRBJ2-7
V gene: TRBV7-3
D gene: .
CDR3 protein: CASSSQATYEQYF
CDR3 DNA: TGTGCCAGCAGCTCGCAGGCGACCTACGAGCAGTACTTC

clone size: .
J gene: TRBJ2-1
V gene: TRBV7-2
D gene: .
CDR3 protein: CATGGRGSYNEQFF
CDR3 DNA: TGTGCGACCGGGGGGCGCGGCTCCTACAATGAGCAGTTCTTC

clone size: many
J gene: TRBJ1-2
V gene: TRBV5-1
D gene: .
CDR3 protein: CASSFSGGGGDGYTF
CDR3 DNA: TGCGCCAGCAGCTTTTCGGGCGGGGGAGGCGATGGCTACACCTTC

clone size: .
J gene: TRBJ2-7
V gene: TRBV27
D gene: TRBD2
CDR3 protein: CASSLFFTSGRYEQYF
CDR3 DNA: TGTGCCAGCAGTTTATTTTTCACTAGCGGGAGGTACGAGCAGTACTTC

clone size: few
J gene: TRBJ2-3
V gene: TRBV14
D gene: .
CDR3 protein: CASSPLLELAMADTQYF
CDR3 DNA: TGTGCCAGCAGCCCCCTCTTGGAGCTAGCGATGGCAGATACGCAGTATTTT

clone size: .
J gene: TRBJ2-7
V gene: TRBV29-1
D gene: TRBD2
CDR3 protein: CSVEVPRLAFLGYEQYF
CDR3 DNA: TGCAGCGTTGAAGTTCCCCGACTAGCATTCTTAGGGTACGAGCAGTACTTC

clone size: many
J gene: TRBJ2-7
V gene: TRBV24-1
D gene: .
CDR3 protein: CATSSGNEQYF
CDR3 DNA: TGTGCCACCAGTTCAGGGAACGAGCAGTACTTC

clone size: few
J gene: TRBJ2-7
V gene: TRBV28
D gene: .
CDR3 protein: CASSYDSSYEQYF
CDR3 DNA: TGTGCCAGCAGTTACGACAGCTCCTACGAGCAGTACTTC

clone size: .
J gene: TRBJ2-7
V gene: TRBV9
D gene: .
CDR3 protein: CASSVGGLPTYEQYF
CDR3 DNA: TGTGCCAGCAGCGTAGGCGGGCTCCCTACCTACGAGCAGTACTTC